This TCR beta chain was recorded in a study of technical replicates of blood from a few donors. Assay used: immunoSEQ multiplex PCR; TCRdb lists only in-frame clones, some missing. This table has some 67,000 clones, nearly 98% appearing once. Germline CDR1 reads LGHNA; CDR2 reads YNFKEQ. Trimming shortened V by 8 bases and J by 4 bases, and 12 bases separated the two germline ends. The CDR3 is 13 amino acids. This sequence was found in a human donor in good health. This chain joins TRBV4-2 and TRBJ2-1; no reliable D call. The sequencing sample was made of T cells isolated from PBMCs. CDR3 protein: CASSDGLYNEQFF. CDR3 nucleotide sequence: TGTGCCAGCTCTGACGGGTTATACAATGAGCAGTTCTTC.